These 23 T cell receptor beta chains were all obtained from the same sample, sequenced in a study of blood T cell repertoires in COVID-19. Only in-frame clones appear in the TCRdb table, and some are missing; sequencing was by immunoSEQ multiplex PCR. The sample includes more than 350,000 clones, approximately 90% of them seen just once. Specimen: PBMCs or T cells enriched from blood (not recorded which). These receptors were collected from a man between 18 and 35 years old who had recovered from COVID-19.

This chain connects TRBV6-1 to TRBJ1-5; TRBD1 might be the D (6 bases). The CDR3 is 16 amino acids. Germline V CDR1 and CDR2: MNHNS, SASEGT. Between the trimmed V and J ends, which lost 4 bases and 4 bases, there was a span of 17 bases. In DNA form, the CDR3 reads TGTGCCAGCAGTGTCGCGCGGGGGGCTGGAAATCAGCCCCAGCATTTT. It codes for CASSVARGAGNQPQHF.

V and J are TRBV6-1 and TRBJ1-1, with a weak D call TRBD1 (5 bases). Trimming removed 2 bases at V and 5 bases at J, with 6 bases between. Germline assignment: CDR1 MNHNS and CDR2 SASEGT. The CDR3 extends over 12 amino acids. The CDR3 nucleotides are TGTGCCAGCAGTGAACAGGGAACTGAAGCTTTCTTT. It encodes CASSEQGTEAFF.

This clone appeared once. This rearrangement joins TRBV7-3 to TRBJ2-3; 7 bases fit TRBD2. V was clipped by 5 bases and J by 8 bases; unmatched bases: 16. In germline, CDR1 is SGHTA, CDR2 FQGTGA. The CDR3 runs 16 residues. CDR3 DNA: TGTGCCAGCAGCCCGGGGGGAGGCGGCCCCACGAGTACGCAGTATTTT. Residues: CASSPGGGGPTSTQYF.

This clone was seen a few times. The chain has TRBV6-2 or TRBV6-3 and TRBJ1-1; 12 bases match TRBD1. With 5 bases clipped from V and 2 bases from J, the junction kept 6 bases outside the gene matches. Germline CDR1 MNHEY, CDR2 SVGEGT. The CDR3 has 16 residues. The CDR3 is CASSPGTGGPNTEAFF. For the CDR3, the DNA is TGTGCCAGCAGTCCCGGGACAGGGGGCCCAAACACTGAAGCTTTCTTT.

The rearrangement uses TRBV18 and TRBJ2-5; D possibly corresponds to TRBD2 (5 bases). Per germline, CDR1 KGHSH and CDR2 LQKENI. The CDR3 covers 15 residues. V gave up 3 bases and J gave up 5 bases, with 16 bases separating them. CDR3: CASSPLELRRETQYF. DNA of the CDR3: TGTGCCAGCTCACCTCTGGAGCTAAGGAGGGAGACCCAGTACTTC.

The V gene is TRBV11-3, the J gene TRBJ2-1; 9 nucleotides agree with TRBD1. The CDR3 runs 15 residues. Germline V gene data show CDR1 as SGHNT and CDR2 as YENEEA. Germline trimming cut 0 bases from V and 5 bases from J; bases unmatched to any gene: 2. The CDR3 loop reads CASSLEGTGHNEQFF. CDR3 bases: TGTGCCAGCAGCTTAGAAGGGACAGGGCACAATGAGCAGTTCTTC.

This sequence joins TRBV10-3 and TRBJ2-7, with 10 bases fitting TRBD1. This CDR3 spans 14 amino acids. Trimming removed 8 bases from V and 6 bases from J; junction bases left unmatched: 10. CDR1 and CDR2 from the germline V gene are ENHRY and SYGVKD. The CDR3 spells CAIFPGQGQFEQYF. DNA for the CDR3: TGTGCCATCTTTCCGGGACAGGGGCAATTCGAGCAGTACTTC.

The chain carries TRBV27 and TRBJ1-6; perhaps TRBD1 as D (5 bases). Trimming pared 4 bases from V and 2 bases from J, leaving 12 bases between. Looked up from germline, CDR1 is MNHEY and CDR2 is SMNVEV (reference sequence). This CDR3 is 16 amino acids long. The CDR3 bases are TGTGCCAGCAGTTCCGGGGGGGTTACCTATAATTCACCCCTCCACTTT. Its protein is CASSSGGVTYNSPLHF.

This chain uses TRBV5-4 with TRBJ2-7, with D perhaps TRBD1 (5 bases). The length of the CDR3 is 15 residues. With 0 bases removed from V and 2 bases from J, the gap between germline ends came to 12 bases. The germline V gene encodes CDR1 SGHNT and CDR2 YYREEE (reference sequence). The DNA of the CDR3 is TGTGCCAGCAGCTTGGCCACAGGACCTACCTACGAGCAGTACTTC. This codes for CASSLATGPTYEQYF.

The CDR3 loop is CASGRSRGAGELFF. The CDR3 DNA reads TGTGCCAGCGGACGGAGCAGGGGAGCCGGGGAGCTGTTTTTT. This chain uses TRBV6-5 with TRBJ2-2; maybe TRBD1 (6 bases). Trimming removed 8 bases from V and 6 bases from J, with 16 bases in between. Germline V gene sequence: CDR1 MNHEY, CDR2 SVGAGI. This CDR3 has 14 amino acids.

The V gene is TRBV2, the J gene TRBJ1-2; D ambiguous. Trimming left V 7 bases short and J 8 bases short, with 11 bases between. This CDR3 spans 11 amino acids. Germline lookup yields CDR1 SNHLY and CDR2 FYNNEI. CDR3 nucleotides: TGTGCCAGCAACTATGGAGGAGGCTACACCTTC. Its protein product is CASNYGGGYTF.

The chain combines TRBV30 with TRBJ1-4, with 9 nucleotides matching TRBD1. The V gene's germline CDR1 is GTSNPN and CDR2 SVGIG (reference sequence). The CDR3 sequence is 14 residues long. The ends lost 1 base at V and 8 bases at J; junction bases unmatched: 5. Written as DNA, the CDR3 is TGTGCCTGGAGTGATGGACAGGGGCGCGAAAAACTGTTTTTT. Its protein product is CAWSDGQGREKLFF. The full variable domain, its missing parts supplied by reference TRBV30 and TRBJ1-4, is SQTIHQWPATLVQPVGSPLSLECTVEGTSNPNLYWYRQAAGRGLQLLFYSVGIGQISSEVPQNLSASRPQDRQFILSSKKLLLSDSGFYLCAWSDGQGREKLFFGSGTQLSVL.

This clone occurred a few times. J is TRBJ2-5 and V is TRBV27; D gene uncertain. V lost 6 bases and J 2 bases, leaving 7 bases between the germline ends. Germline values: CDR1 MNHEY, CDR2 SMNVEV (reference sequence). There are 12 residues in the CDR3. The CDR3 DNA sequence: TGTGCCAGCAGGGGCTTACAAGAGACCCAGTACTTC. Translation gives CASRGLQETQYF.

This sequence joins TRBV27 and TRBJ1-2, with D possibly being TRBD1 (5 bases). The CDR3 spans 19 residues. Trimming shortened V by 1 base and J by 2 bases, and 23 bases separated the two germline ends. CDR1 and CDR2 from the germline V gene are MNHEY and SMNVEV (reference sequence). Written as DNA, the CDR3 is TGTGCCAGCAGTTTATATGTTCGCGGGAAGACCGGGACGAACTATGGCTACACCTTC. It encodes CASSLYVRGKTGTNYGYTF.

V usage is TRBV30 and J usage is TRBJ1-2; possible D gene TRBD1, 5 bases. Germline CDR1 and CDR2: GTSNPN and SVGIG (reference sequence). Trimming took off 0 bases at V and 3 bases at J, with 8 bases between the two ends. This CDR3 contains 13 residues. CDR3 coding DNA: TGTGCCTGGAGTGTATCAGGGTACTATGGCTACACCTTC. Encoded protein: CAWSVSGYYGYTF.

This clone has more than one count but fewer than ten. The chain is built from TRBV6-5 and TRBJ1-5; a weak D match, TRBD1 (5 bases). The CDR3 loop spans 15 amino acids. CDR1 and CDR2 (germline): MNHEY, SVGAGI. V gave up 0 bases and J gave up 7 bases, with 13 bases separating them. The CDR3 sequence: CASSYSAGYWQPQHF. In DNA, the CDR3 is TGTGCCAGCAGTTACTCGGCAGGGTATTGGCAGCCCCAGCATTTT.

The V call is TRBV28, the J call TRBJ1-1, with D possibly matching TRBD1 (6 bases). CDR1 and CDR2 from the germline V gene are MDHEN and SYDVKM. V gave up 5 bases and J gave up 6 bases, with 16 bases separating them. The CDR3 has 14 amino acids. CDR3 nucleotides: TGTGCCAGCAGTATACAGGGTAGTGTTTCTGAAGCTTTCTTT. Amino acids: CASSIQGSVSEAFF.

A remark on this clone: A junction end diverges from the germline sequence, so it may reflect a read error. This chain uses TRBV7-9 with TRBJ1-4; D is perhaps TRBD1 (5 bases). This CDR3 has 12 residues. Germline CDR1 is SEHNR and CDR2 is FQNEAQ (reference sequence). The CDR3 region has the DNA TGTGCCAGCAGCCCGCGCAGTACAGGTTTAAAGTTT. Amino acid sequence: CASSPRSTGLKF.

This rearrangement joins TRBV9 to TRBJ2-1; 10 bases match TRBD2. Germline V CDR1 and CDR2: SGDLS, YYNGEE. The V segment lost 0 bases and the J segment 7 bases; nucleotides outside the gene matches: 10. CDR3 length: 17 amino acids. CDR3 in amino acids: CASSVGVRASGSNEQFF. The CDR3 DNA follows: TGTGCCAGCAGCGTAGGAGTACGGGCTAGCGGGAGTAATGAGCAGTTCTTC.

V gene TRBV9 combines with J gene TRBJ1-6, with 8 bases identical to TRBD1. There are 15 residues in the CDR3. V trimming: 3 bases; J trimming: 2 bases; junction bases outside the gene matches: 1. CDR1 is SGDLS, CDR2 YYNGEE, per germline. The CDR3 sequence is CASSGTGTYNSPLHF. The CDR3 coding sequence is TGTGCCAGCAGCGGGACAGGGACCTATAATTCACCCCTCCACTTT.

CDR3 protein: CASSYFGQGTYGYTF. The CDR3 DNA reads TGTGCCAGCAGTTACTTCGGACAGGGAACCTATGGCTACACCTTC. This sequence joins TRBV27 and TRBJ1-2; 8 positions agree with TRBD1. Per germline, CDR1 MNHEY and CDR2 SMNVEV (reference sequence). There are 15 residues in the CDR3. J was trimmed by 4 bases and V by 4 bases; bases with no gene match: 8.

The chain uses TRBV29-1 and TRBJ2-7, with D maybe TRBD1 (6 bases). The V gene's germline CDR1 is SQVTM and CDR2 ANQGSEA. V shed 1 base and J shed 4 bases, with 11 bases lying between them. The CDR3 has 13 amino acids. CDR3 residues: CSVEGDRSYEQYF. The CDR3 bases are TGCAGCGTTGAAGGTGACAGGTCTTACGAGCAGTACTTC.

This clone has only one observation. The rearrangement joins TRBV5-4 to TRBJ2-7, with TRBD1 matching over 11 bases. Per germline, CDR1 SGHNT and CDR2 YYREEE (reference sequence). The CDR3 runs 15 residues. V shed 4 bases and J 2 bases; nucleotides not matched to a gene: 5. The CDR3, as DNA: TGTGCCAGCAGCCCCGGGACAGGGGGAACCTACGAGCAGTACTTC. Encoded protein: CASSPGTGGTYEQYF.